This T cell receptor beta chain was captured in a study of cytomegalovirus exposure and HLA in healthy donors. General study results and limits: In a later analysis, CMV-associated beta chains were mostly HLA-associated, it appeared.

Comments on this clone: No antigen is known for it.

The CDR3 has 14 residues. The germline CDR1 and CDR2 sequences are MNHEY and SMNVEV (reference sequence). The V end was cut by 5 bases, the J end by 4 bases, with 14 bases between. The PCR used 60 Vbeta and 13 Jbeta primers. Generated by immunoSEQ multiplex PCR, the TCRdb table keeps only in-frame clones and is missing some. The table has 140,000 or so clones, over 8% seen once. The chain employs TRBV27 and TRBJ1-2; a weak D match, TRBD1 (5 bases). This clonotype was obtained from a male donor in good health and CMV-seronegative. The source material was PBMCs. CDR3 in amino acids: CASSLRQGVYGYTF. In nucleotides, the CDR3 is TGTGCCAGCAGTCTCAGACAAGGGGTCTATGGCTACACCTTC.